This passage covers 27 T cell receptor beta chains from one sample sequenced in a study of CD8 T cells in Susac syndrome (dated by TCRdb to the late 2010s). Library generation was performed with the immunoSEQ multiplex PCR assay. RNA was extracted using the RNeasy kit, and roughly 0.45 to 1 ug of the RNA was reverse transcribed with random hexamers. TCRdb reran the public reads through fastp at Q25 and MiXCR, keeping productive beta chains. Each CDR3 protein gets just one entry, which takes the most common genes and DNA from the rows behind it. The sample data list 250,000 to 300,000 distinct CDR3 sequences, and roughly 85% of these were observed just once. The ten largest clonotypes hold roughly 0.21% of the sample. The sequencing input was CD8+ T cells from PBMCs. Source of these receptors: a human donor with multiple sclerosis.

The rearrangement links TRBV20-1 to TRBJ2-7; no clear D gene. The CDR3 is 15 residues long. The V gene's germline CDR1 is DFQATT and CDR2 SNEGSKA (reference sequence). V lost 0 bases, J lost 2 bases, and 14 bases lay in between. The CDR3 nucleotides are TGCAGTGCTAGAGATCGCGGCAGTACTACCTACGAGCAGTACTTC. Amino acid sequence: CSARDRGSTTYEQYF.

The rearrangement uses TRBV7-9 and TRBJ2-1, with D maybe TRBD1 (5 bases). The CDR3 spans 13 residues. Trimming removed 10 bases at V and 3 bases at J, with 13 bases between. Germline V gene data show CDR1 as SEHNR and CDR2 as FQNEAQ (reference sequence). CDR3 loop: CATKGPVYNEQFF. DNA of the CDR3: TGTGCCACGAAGGGGCCAGTCTACAATGAGCAGTTCTTC.

This chain links TRBV6-1 with TRBJ2-6; 7 nucleotides line up with TRBD1. Germline-derived CDR1 and CDR2 are MNHNS and SASEGT. V lost 8 bases to trimming and J lost 0 bases; unmatched junction nucleotides: 10. The CDR3 is made up of 17 amino acids. CDR3 bases: TGTGCCAGCGCCCAGGGGGACCTAGCCTCTGGGGCCAACGTCCTGACTTTC. It yields the protein CASAQGDLASGANVLTF.

This chain joins TRBV15 and TRBJ2-7; TRBD2 might be the D (6 bases). The CDR3 runs 16 residues. Germline lookup yields CDR1 LNHNV and CDR2 YYDKDF (reference sequence). Trimming took off 0 bases at V and 1 base at J, with 13 bases between the two ends. The CDR3 region is CATSRDSLASSYEQYF. In nucleotides, the CDR3 is TGTGCCACCAGCAGAGATAGCCTAGCGAGTTCCTACGAGCAGTACTTC.

In this sample, this clonotype turned up once. The chain is built from TRBV28 and TRBJ2-2; D is ambiguous. Trimming pared 3 bases from V and 2 bases from J, leaving 13 bases between. Per germline, CDR1 MDHEN and CDR2 SYDVKM. CDR3 length equals 16 residues. The CDR3 nucleotides are TGTGCCAGCAGTTTTGTGGGCCTTCGAAACACCGGGGAGCTGTTTTTT. Protein product: CASSFVGLRNTGELFF.

The J gene is TRBJ2-1, the V gene TRBV9; D unresolved. This CDR3 comprises 16 residues. Trimming pared 4 bases from V and 8 bases from J, leaving 22 bases between. Germline V gene sequence: CDR1 SGDLS, CDR2 YYNGEE. This CDR3 reads CASSPPPRVKRYEQFF. Written as DNA, the CDR3 is TGTGCCAGCAGCCCACCCCCCCGGGTGAAGAGGTATGAGCAGTTCTTC.

This rearrangement joins TRBV27 to TRBJ2-2, with 10 bases aligning to TRBD1. Per the germline V gene, CDR1 is MNHEY and CDR2 is SMNVEV (reference sequence). This CDR3 is built from 18 residues. Germline trimming cut 5 bases from V and 6 bases from J; bases unmatched to any gene: 15. The CDR3: CASSPRTGGKVLAGELFF. CDR3 DNA: TGTGCCAGCAGTCCCCGGACAGGGGGGAAAGTTTTAGCCGGGGAGCTGTTTTTT.

This chain connects TRBV30 to TRBJ1-5; TRBD1 matches at 7 bases. Trimming cost V 2 bases and J 5 bases; bases outside gene matches: 3. CDR3 length equals 13 residues. The germline V gene encodes CDR1 GTSNPN and CDR2 SVGIG (reference sequence). The CDR3 loop is CAWSYQGDQPQHF. CDR3 bases: TGTGCCTGGAGTTACCAGGGGGATCAGCCCCAGCATTTT.

V gene TRBV12-3 or TRBV12-4 combines with J gene TRBJ2-7; 7 bases map to TRBD2. CDR3 length: 17 residues. Losses at the gene ends were 5 bases for V and 0 bases for J; bases not matched to a gene: 13. CDR3 DNA: TGTGCCAGCAGTCCCGGTGGGCTAGCGGTAAGCTCCTACGAGCAGTACTTC. It yields the protein CASSPGGLAVSSYEQYF.

V is TRBV6-5 and J is TRBJ2-3; 8 bases are a match to TRBD1. The germline gives CDR1 MNHEY, CDR2 SVGAGI. The CDR3 has 15 amino acids. Losses at the gene ends were 6 bases for V and 1 base for J; bases not matched to a gene: 6. DNA of the CDR3: TGTGCCAGCAGCCCCCGGGGACAGGGCACAGATACGCAGTATTTT. Amino acids: CASSPRGQGTDTQYF.

This clonotype was observed once. The gene calls are TRBV6-2 or TRBV6-3 and TRBJ2-3, with D uncertain. The CDR3 totals 14 residues. The germline CDR1 and CDR2 sequences are MNHEY and SVGEGT. Between the trimmed V and J ends, which lost 5 bases and 1 base, there was a span of 10 bases. The DNA for the CDR3 is TGTGCCAGCAGTGCCCCGTCCGGCACAGATACGCAGTATTTT. Translating gives CASSAPSGTDTQYF.

The chain recombines TRBV28 with TRBJ2-5; 9 bases are shared with TRBD1. The V segment lost 5 bases and the J segment 2 bases; nucleotides outside the gene matches: 6. CDR1 and CDR2 (germline): MDHEN, SYDVKM. This CDR3 comprises 15 residues. CDR3 nucleotides: TGTGCCAGCAGTCTAGAAGGACAGGGGCAAGAGACCCAGTACTTC. It codes for CASSLEGQGQETQYF.

This chain links TRBV7-2 with TRBJ2-1; D may be TRBD1 (6 bases). CDR1 SGHTA and CDR2 FQGNSA come from the germline V gene. Trimming pared 8 bases from V and 9 bases from J, leaving 20 bases between. CDR3 length equals 14 residues. Written as DNA, the CDR3 is TGTGCCAGCCTCCCGGCAGGGGACAATGGTGAGCAGTTCTTC. Amino acid sequence: CASLPAGDNGEQFF.

V gene TRBV9 combines with J gene TRBJ2-1, with TRBD2 matching 11 bases. The CDR3 sequence is 17 residues long. CDR1 is SGDLS, CDR2 YYNGEE, per germline. Trimming took 3 bases from V and 6 from J; bases not matched to a gene: 11. The CDR3 DNA reads TGTGCCAGCAGCGCTAATTTAGCGGGAGGGCCGAGCAATGAGCAGTTCTTC. Protein: CASSANLAGGPSNEQFF. Based on the CDR3 plus reference TRBV9 and TRBJ2-1, the full variable domain is DSGVTQTPKHLITATGQRVTLRCSPRSGDLSVYWYQQSLDQGLQFLIQYYNGEERAKGNILERFSAQQFPDLHSELNLSSLELGDSALYFCASSANLAGGPSNEQFFGPGTRLTVL.

The chain joins TRBV12-3 or TRBV12-4 to TRBJ1-1; unclear D gene. The germline V and J ends were trimmed by 6 bases and 4 bases, with 9 bases remaining between them. The CDR3 runs 12 residues. The CDR3 nucleotides are TGTGCCAGCAGGCCAGGATTCACTGAAGCTTTCTTT. Translated: CASRPGFTEAFF.

The CDR3 here is CASSYANSNQPQHF. Written as DNA, the CDR3 is TGTGCCAGCAGTTACGCTAATAGCAATCAGCCCCAGCATTTT. The chain couples TRBV28 to TRBJ1-5; D ambiguous. Trimming removed 4 bases from V and 0 bases from J, with 7 bases in between. The CDR3 loop spans 14 amino acids. CDR1 and CDR2 (germline): MDHEN, SYDVKM.

The chain employs TRBV20-1 and TRBJ2-7; 10 bases align to TRBD2. The CDR3 covers 16 residues. After removal of 5 bases from V and 4 bases from J, the junction contained 14 bases not matched to a gene. Per germline, CDR1 DFQATT and CDR2 SNEGSKA (reference sequence). This CDR3 is CSASPQPGLASYEQYF. CDR3 nucleotides: TGCAGTGCTTCCCCCCAACCGGGACTAGCGTCTTACGAGCAGTACTTC.

The rearrangement links TRBV7-9 to TRBJ2-2, with a weak D call TRBD2 (6 bases). Germline V gene data show CDR1 as SEHNR and CDR2 as FQNEAQ (reference sequence). CDR3 length: 12 residues. V lost 8 bases and J lost 7, with 11 bases in between. The CDR3 DNA sequence: TGTGCCAGCCCAGGAGGGAGCGGGGAGCTGTTTTTT. This gives the protein CASPGGSGELFF. The variable domain in full, completed from reference TRBV7-9 and TRBJ2-2, reads DTGVSQNPRHKITKRGQNVTFRCDPISEHNRLYWYRQTLGQGPEFLTYFQNEAQLEKSRLLSDRFSAERPKGSFSTLEIQRTEQGDSAMYLCASPGGSGELFFGEGSRLTVL.

This clonotype was observed a single time. This sequence joins TRBV25-1 and TRBJ2-2, with 8 nucleotides matching TRBD2. Germline loops: CDR1 MGHDK, CDR2 SYGVNS. The V gene end was trimmed by 6 bases and the J gene end by 6 bases; junction bases not matched to a gene: 6. CDR3 length equals 14 residues. CDR3: CASREEREPGELFF. CDR3 in DNA: TGTGCCAGCAGGGAGGAGCGGGAGCCCGGGGAGCTGTTTTTT.

This CDR3 reads CASISRTGELFF. The CDR3 region has the DNA TGTGCCAGCATAAGCAGGACCGGGGAGCTGTTTTTT. This rearrangement joins TRBV12-3 or TRBV12-4 to TRBJ2-2; D gene uncertain. V lost 7 bases and J 5 bases, leaving 8 bases between the germline ends. CDR3 length equals 12 residues.

The rearrangement uses TRBV27 and TRBJ2-1; D remains unclear. This CDR3 is 15 amino acids long. Per the germline V gene, CDR1 is MNHEY and CDR2 is SMNVEV (reference sequence). V was clipped by 6 bases and J by 0 bases, with 12 bases between them. The DNA of the CDR3 is TGTGCCAGCAGCGCTCAGACAACCTCCTACAATGAGCAGTTCTTC. Translation: CASSAQTTSYNEQFF.

The rearrangement links TRBV28 to TRBJ2-7; 10 nucleotides line up with TRBD2. The length of the CDR3 is 14 residues. The V and J ends lost 5 bases and 3 bases, in that order; junction bases with no gene match: 4. Germline V gives CDR1 MDHEN, CDR2 SYDVKM. The CDR3 sequence: CASSLGTSVYEQYF. The CDR3 nucleotides read TGTGCCAGCAGTCTGGGGACTAGCGTCTACGAGCAGTACTTC.

V is TRBV5-6 and J is TRBJ1-6, with TRBD1 as a possible D gene (6 bases). Trimming shortened V by 3 bases and J by 5 bases, and 12 bases separated the two germline ends. The CDR3 has 15 residues. Per germline, CDR1 SGHDT and CDR2 YYEEEE. The CDR3 here is CASSWEQGNNSPLHF. In DNA form, the CDR3 reads TGTGCCAGCAGCTGGGAACAGGGAAATAATTCACCCCTCCACTTT.

This clonotype was counted a few times. V is TRBV4-1 and J is TRBJ1-1, with 8 bases identical to TRBD1. Germline loops: CDR1 MGHRA, CDR2 YSYEKL. The CDR3 has 15 residues. V trimming: 0 bases; J trimming: 5 bases; junction bases outside the gene matches: 5. The CDR3, as DNA: TGCGCCAGCAGCCAAGAGGACAGGGTAGAAACTGAAGCTTTCTTT. This codes for CASSQEDRVETEAFF.

This rearrangement joins TRBV7-3 to TRBJ2-1; 9 bases agree with TRBD2. Germline assignment: CDR1 SGHTA and CDR2 FQGTGA. This CDR3 is 16 amino acids long. The ends lost 7 bases at V and 6 bases at J; junction bases unmatched: 13. The CDR3: CASTPVAGALINEQFF. CDR3 DNA: TGTGCCAGCACCCCCGTAGCGGGAGCCTTAATCAATGAGCAGTTCTTC.

The genes are TRBV28 and TRBJ2-7, with D unresolved. Germline V CDR1 and CDR2: MDHEN, SYDVKM. V gave up 2 bases and J gave up 0 bases, with 5 bases separating them. This CDR3 is 13 amino acids long. CDR3 residues: CASSLGNSYEQYF. CDR3 DNA sequence: TGTGCCAGCAGTTTAGGCAACTCCTACGAGCAGTACTTC.

V and J are TRBV5-1 and TRBJ2-1; D is perhaps TRBD1 or TRBD2 (5 bases each). This CDR3 is 16 amino acids long. Trimming took 4 bases from V and 4 from J, leaving 18 bases between them. The germline gives CDR1 SGHRS, CDR2 YFSETQ. DNA for the CDR3: TGCGCCAGCAGCCCCCCCTATGGGACGGAATACAATGAGCAGTTCTTC. Translated: CASSPPYGTEYNEQFF.